What follows is one T cell receptor (beta chain) and its context. These data belong to a study of blood T cell repertoires in COVID-19. Across the study: The United States, Italy and Spain supplied acute and convalescent COVID-19 samples. PBMCs, B-cell-depleted T cells, or T cells were the source of the cDNA or gDNA that made up the material.

The CDR3 has 13 residues. V lost 5 bases and J lost 6; bases outside the gene matches: 2. Germline V lookup: CDR1 SGHTA, CDR2 FQGNSA. Methods used by the authors: Scientists estimated how many nucleated cells there were by amplifying reference gene primers. Assay used: immunoSEQ multiplex PCR; TCRdb lists only in-frame clones, some missing. D and trimming come from the DNA, and the V and J calls and clone size come from that table. The profile shows some 260,000 clones, approximately 91% of them singletons. The sample was peripheral blood. This clonotype was sampled from a woman in her twenties or thirties with acute or convalescent COVID-19. The chain links TRBV7-2 to TRBJ2-1, with 9 bases matching TRBD2. CDR3 amino acids: CASSAGLANEQFF. In DNA form, the CDR3 reads TGTGCCAGCAGCGCGGGACTAGCCAATGAGCAGTTCTTC. The full variable domain, completed using reference TRBV7-2 and TRBJ2-1, is GAGVSQSPSNKVTEKGKDVELRCDPISGHTALYWYRQSLGQGLEFLIYFQGNSAPDKSGLPSDRFSAERTGGSVSTLTIQRTQQEDSAVYLCASSAGLANEQFFGPGTRLTVL.